This record looks at one T cell receptor beta chain sequence and its context. This entry belongs to a study of blood T cell repertoires in COVID-19. Study details: T cells, B-cell-depleted T cells, or PBMCs supplied cDNA or gDNA.

The method was immunoSEQ multiplex PCR; TCRdb's version includes in-frame clones alone and lacks a portion of them. The repertoire holds about 93,000 clones, with 85% to 90% as singletons. The CDR3 contains 14 residues. Material: peripheral blood. This TCR came from a human donor with active COVID-19. The donor label of this sample is uncertain. The chain carries TRBV7-5 and TRBJ2-2; TRBD2, as called in the table, went unchecked against the DNA. TRBV7-5 is labeled a pseudogene. The CDR3 is CARSLGGGAGELFF. DNA for the CDR3: TGTGCCAGAAGCTTAGGGGGGGGAGCCGGGGAGCTGTTTTTT.